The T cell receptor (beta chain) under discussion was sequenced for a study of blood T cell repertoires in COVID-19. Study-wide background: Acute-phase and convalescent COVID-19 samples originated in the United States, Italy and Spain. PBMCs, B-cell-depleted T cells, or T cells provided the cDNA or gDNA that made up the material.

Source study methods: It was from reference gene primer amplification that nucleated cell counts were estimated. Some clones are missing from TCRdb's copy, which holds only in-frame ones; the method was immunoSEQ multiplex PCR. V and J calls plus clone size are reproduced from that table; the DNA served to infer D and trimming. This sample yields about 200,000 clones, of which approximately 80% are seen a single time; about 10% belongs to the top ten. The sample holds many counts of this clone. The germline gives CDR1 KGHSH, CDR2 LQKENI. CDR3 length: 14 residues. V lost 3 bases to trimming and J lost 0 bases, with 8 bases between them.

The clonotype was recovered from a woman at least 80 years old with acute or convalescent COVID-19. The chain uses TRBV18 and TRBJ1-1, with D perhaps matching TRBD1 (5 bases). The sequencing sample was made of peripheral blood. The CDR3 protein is CASSPQGLNTEAFF. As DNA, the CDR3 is TGTGCCAGCTCACCGCAGGGCTTGAACACTGAAGCTTTCTTT.